This T cell receptor beta chain originates from a study of blood T cell repertoires in COVID-19. Profiling relied on immunoSEQ multiplex PCR, and the TCRdb table lists in-frame clones only, not all of them. The table records 390,000 or so clones, around 90% of them present only once. Germline V CDR1 and CDR2: LGHNA, YSLEER. The CDR3 has 19 residues. The ends lost 0 bases at V and 7 bases at J; junction bases unmatched: 18. Sequencing was done on a sample of peripheral blood. The receptor comes from a man younger than 30 with active or convalescent COVID-19. This chain joins TRBV4-3 and TRBJ1-2, with 9 bases that match TRBD1. This CDR3 reads CASSQDLVAGGQGAFGYTF. DNA of the CDR3: TGCGCCAGCAGCCAAGATCTTGTCGCTGGGGGACAGGGAGCCTTTGGCTACACCTTC.